This entry is about one TCR beta chain. The identical CDR3 is also encoded by other nucleotide sequences in the sample. This specimen belongs to a study of shared T cell receptors in the human thymus. Sequenced by immunoSEQ multiplex PCR; TCRdb stores in-frame clones only, minus some. The sample has approximately 730,000 clones; 75% to 90% are singletons. V was clipped by 4 bases and J by 4 bases, with 5 bases between them. The CDR3 covers 11 residues. CDR1 SGHRS and CDR2 YFSETQ come from the germline V gene. The sample was also reused in another study, on human thymus T cells. That paper notes: Thymic and blood repertoires appeared to carry a bias in their V and J gene usage.

The sequence was obtained from a girl under three years old with a congenital heart defect. V usage is TRBV5-1 and J usage is TRBJ1-2; D ambiguous. Sequenced material: thymocytes. The CDR3 region has the DNA TGCGCCAGCAGCGGCCTCTATGGCTACACCTTC. Amino acid sequence: CASSGLYGYTF.